Listed below are T cell receptor beta chains from one sample, sequenced in a study of human T cells and chemical hapten exposure. TCRdb analysed the RACE reads with MiXCR anew, one entry per CDR3 protein. The sample has 60,000 to 65,000 distinct CDR3 sequences; 8% to 13% are singletons. The starting material was whole blood, obtained in connection with sensitization to the hapten diphenylcyclopropenone (DPC). These receptors all stem from a woman aged 30 to 39 with alopecia areata. Some clones in this sample may be carry-over from other donors' samples. The CDR3 runs from the conserved cysteine through the conserved F or W. The D gene is left open where the match is weak. Not all rows give a size; the values are once, few, many and, for expanded clones, a class.

DNA	CDR3	V	J	size	D
TGCGCCAGCAGTGGGACAGGATGGGGCGAGCAGTACTTC	CASSGTGWGEQYF	TRBV10-2	TRBJ2-7	many	TRBD1
TGTGCCAGCAGTGACGGGAGCAGAAGGGCTGAAGCTTTCTTT	CASSDGSRRAEAFF	TRBV25-1	TRBJ1-1	NA	NA
TGTGCCAGCAGTTTAGTTGGGTATTCACCCCTCCACTTT	CASSLVGYSPLHF	TRBV28	TRBJ1-6	NA	NA
TGTGCCAGCAGCCCTAGACAGTCGGGTGAGCAGTTCTTC	CASSPRQSGEQFF	TRBV7-3	TRBJ2-1	many	NA
TGTGCCGGCAGGGGGACAACTGGAAACACCATATATTTT	CAGRGTTGNTIYF	TRBV18	TRBJ1-3	few	TRBD1
TGTGCCAGCCGCCCCTCCGTGAACACTGAAGCTTTCTTT	CASRPSVNTEAFF	TRBV6-2/TRBV6-3	TRBJ1-1	many	NA
TGTGCCAGCAGCCAACGGGGAGGGTTCGCAGATACGCAGTATTTT	CASSQRGGFADTQYF	TRBV6-5	TRBJ2-3	many	TRBD2
TGTGCCAGCAGCTTGGACGATGACGATGAGCAGTTCTTC	CASSLDDDDEQFF	TRBV5-4	TRBJ2-1	NA	NA
TGTGCCAGTAGTATAGCGGGAGTGGAAACCGGGGAGCTGTTTTTT	CASSIAGVETGELFF	TRBV19	TRBJ2-2	NA	NA
TGTGCCACCAGTCCGCAGACAGGGAGATTCGGGGAGCTGTTTTTT	CATSPQTGRFGELFF	TRBV24-1	TRBJ2-2	NA	TRBD1
TGTGCCAGCAGTTTAGAGGGATATGGCTACACCTTC	CASSLEGYGYTF	TRBV28	TRBJ1-2	many	NA
TGTGCCAGCAGCCCAGACAGCCACGAGCAGTACTTC	CASSPDSHEQYF	TRBV6-2/TRBV6-3	TRBJ2-7	few	NA
TGTGCCAGCAGCTTAAATTCCGGGAGCGCAGATACGCAGTATTTT	CASSLNSGSADTQYF	TRBV7-3	TRBJ2-3	NA	NA
TGTGCCAGCAGCCAACGACAGACAGATACGCAGTATTTT	CASSQRQTDTQYF	TRBV7-2	TRBJ2-3	few	NA
TGTGCCAGCAGTGGATCCGGGACAGGGGAATCACCCCTCCACTTT	CASSGSGTGESPLHF	TRBV6-2/TRBV6-3	TRBJ1-6	NA	TRBD1
TGTGCAAGTCGCCCAACCCGCCCGGGGTTGAACACAGATACGCAGTATTTT	CASRPTRPGLNTDTQYF	TRBV12-2	TRBJ2-3	NA	NA
TGTGCCAGCATTGCAGGGACAGTAAACACTGAAGCTTTCTTT	CASIAGTVNTEAFF	TRBV7-2	TRBJ1-1	NA	TRBD1
TGTGCCAGCAGCCGACTAGCGGGCACCGGGGAGCTGTTTTTT	CASSRLAGTGELFF	TRBV12-3/TRBV12-4	TRBJ2-2	many	TRBD2
TGTGCCAGCAGCCAAGTTGGAGCGAACACTGAAGCTTTCTTT	CASSQVGANTEAFF	TRBV3-1	TRBJ1-1	NA	NA
TGCGCCAGCACCCCAAGGGGAGGGGGGGGCGAAGAGACCCAGTACTTC	CASTPRGGGGEETQYF	TRBV4-3	TRBJ2-5	few	NA
TGTGCCAGCAGCTTAGCGGGGTCGGACGAGCAGTACTTC	CASSLAGSDEQYF	TRBV7-9	TRBJ2-7	many	NA
TGTGCCAGCGGGGACCGGCGGGCGTTCTTC	CASGDRRAFF	TRBV28	TRBJ2-1	NA	NA
TGCGCCAGCAGCCAAGAAATCAGTGCGTACAATGAGCAGTTCTTC	CASSQEISAYNEQFF	TRBV4-3	TRBJ2-1	NA	NA
TGCAGCGGCGGAGGAGGACTAGCGGGAACTCTTGCGACGCAGTATTTT	CSGGGGLAGTLATQYF	TRBV29-1	TRBJ2-3	many	TRBD2
TGTGCCAGCAGCAACCTGGGCGGGTACAATGAGCAGTTCTTC	CASSNLGGYNEQFF	TRBV9	TRBJ2-1	NA	NA
TGTGCCAGCTCACTTTATGACAGGGGGCTAGGCGAGCAGTACTTC	CASSLYDRGLGEQYF	TRBV18	TRBJ2-7	many	TRBD1
TGTGCCAGCTCACCGGAGAATTCACCCCTCCACTTT	CASSPENSPLHF	TRBV18	TRBJ1-6	many	NA
TGTGCCAGCAGCTTAATGGGTCCCGTTTTCTTT	CASSLMGPVFF	TRBV7-3	TRBJ1-1	NA	NA
TGTGCCAGCAGTGTCGAGGGAACCGGGGAGCTGTTTTTT	CASSVEGTGELFF	TRBV6-1	TRBJ2-2	many	NA
TGCAGTGCTAGAAGCGGCCAATCGAACTATGGCTACACCTTC	CSARSGQSNYGYTF	TRBV20-1	TRBJ1-2	NA	NA
TGTGCCAGCAGCTTCGGACTAGCGGGTTACGAGCAGTACTTC	CASSFGLAGYEQYF	TRBV4-2	TRBJ2-7	NA	TRBD2
TGTGCCAGCAGCTCTTTCTACGAGCAGTACTTC	CASSSFYEQYF	TRBV28	TRBJ2-7	many	NA
TGTGCCAGCAGCTTAGGAGGCAGGGCGAACACTGAAGCTTTCTTT	CASSLGGRANTEAFF	TRBV7-2	TRBJ1-1	many	NA
TGTGCCAGCAGCGCCAGGATAGCAACTAATGAAAAACTGTTTTTT	CASSARIATNEKLFF	TRBV7-2	TRBJ1-4	few	NA
TGCAGTGCTAGAGATCTCGAGCCCACCAATCAGCCCCAGCATTTT	CSARDLEPTNQPQHF	TRBV20-1	TRBJ1-5	NA	NA
TGCGCCAGCAGCCTAGACGGACAGGCCTACGAGCAGTACTTC	CASSLDGQAYEQYF	TRBV5-1	TRBJ2-7	NA	TRBD1
TGTGCCAGCAGCAAGGGACAGGGAAAAAACATTCAGTACTTC	CASSKGQGKNIQYF	TRBV11-2	TRBJ2-4	few	TRBD1
TGTGCCAGCCGGGGCTCAGGTCAGCCCCAGCATTTT	CASRGSGQPQHF	TRBV6-6	TRBJ1-5	NA	NA
TGTGCCAGCAGTTTTAGGGCAGGGGGTCAGCCCCAGCATTTT	CASSFRAGGQPQHF	TRBV27	TRBJ1-5	few	TRBD1
TGTGCCAGCAGCTTACCGGGGCATCCGAGTAACACTGAAGCTTTCTTT	CASSLPGHPSNTEAFF	TRBV7-2	TRBJ1-1	many	NA
TGTGCCAGCAGCTTTAGATCCCCCAAAGGGATCAGGGCCGGGGAGCTGTTTTTT	CASSFRSPKGIRAGELFF	TRBV11-2	TRBJ2-2	few	NA
TGTGCCAGCAGTTTATCCCCCGGGGAGCTGTTTTTT	CASSLSPGELFF	TRBV28	TRBJ2-2	few	NA
TGTGCCAGCAGCACAATTAACCGACTAGCGGGGTTCACCGGGGAGCTGTTTTTT	CASSTINRLAGFTGELFF	TRBV7-3	TRBJ2-2	many	TRBD2
TGTGCCAGCAGTTCTGACGGACGCCTCTACGAGCAGTACTTC	CASSSDGRLYEQYF	TRBV28	TRBJ2-7	many	NA
TGTGCCAGCAGTTTCCTAGCGGGAGGGCCTAATGAGCAGTTCTTC	CASSFLAGGPNEQFF	TRBV27	TRBJ2-1	NA	TRBD2
TGTGCCAGCAGTTCAACAGGGGGACCTGCCTACAATGAGCAGTTCTTC	CASSSTGGPAYNEQFF	TRBV13	TRBJ2-1	few	TRBD1
TGTGCCAGCAGTTCCAGGGAGTTCAAGGCTACTGAAGCTTTCTTT	CASSSREFKATEAFF	TRBV28	TRBJ1-1	NA	NA
TGTGCCAGCAGCACCGGCCTACACTCCCCTACCTACGAGCAGTACTTC	CASSTGLHSPTYEQYF	TRBV13	TRBJ2-7	many	NA
TGTGCCAGCAGCTCGGAGGCAGGGTGGGCCAACGTCCTGACTTTC	CASSSEAGWANVLTF	TRBV6-5	TRBJ2-6	NA	NA
TGTGCCACCCGGGACAGCCCGCAAGAGACCCAGTACTTC	CATRDSPQETQYF	TRBV12-3/TRBV12-4	TRBJ2-5	few	TRBD1
TGCAGTGCTAGTGGCCCCCAGGACACTGAAGCTTTCTTT	CSASGPQDTEAFF	TRBV20-1	TRBJ1-1	few	NA
TGTGCCAGCAGCTTAGAAGTTCCCCCTGAGGGGACCCAGTACTTC	CASSLEVPPEGTQYF	TRBV7-2	TRBJ2-5	many	NA
TGTGCCAGCAGCTTGGCTAGCGGGAGGGCCCCCACAGATACGCAGTATTTT	CASSLASGRAPTDTQYF	TRBV11-2	TRBJ2-3	many	TRBD2
TGTGCCAGCAGCGCCCTACAGGTTACCGGGGAGACCCAGTACTTC	CASSALQVTGETQYF	TRBV28	TRBJ2-5	few	NA
TGTGCCAGCAGCCGCCCGGACTCCCAAGAGACCCAGTACTTC	CASSRPDSQETQYF	TRBV5-4	TRBJ2-5	many	NA
TGTGCCAGCAGGGAACGGGACATCCGGCACAATGAGCAGTTCTTC	CASRERDIRHNEQFF	TRBV28	TRBJ2-1	NA	NA
TGTGCCAGCAGTCGGGACAGCGCTAACTATGGCTACACCTTC	CASSRDSANYGYTF	TRBV12-3/TRBV12-4	TRBJ1-2	NA	TRBD1
TGTGCCAGCAGCCTAGCGGCTAACAATGAGCAGTTCTTC	CASSLAANNEQFF	TRBV7-7	TRBJ2-1	once	TRBD2